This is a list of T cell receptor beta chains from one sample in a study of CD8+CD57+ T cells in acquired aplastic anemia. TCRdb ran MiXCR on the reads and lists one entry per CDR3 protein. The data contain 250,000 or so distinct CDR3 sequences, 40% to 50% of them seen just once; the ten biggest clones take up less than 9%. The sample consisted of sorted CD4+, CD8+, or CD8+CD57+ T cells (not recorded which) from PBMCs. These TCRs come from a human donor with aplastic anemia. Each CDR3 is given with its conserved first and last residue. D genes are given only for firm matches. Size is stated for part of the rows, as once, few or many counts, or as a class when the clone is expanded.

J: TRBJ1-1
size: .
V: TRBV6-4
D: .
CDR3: CASSQVGRTEAFF
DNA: TGTGCCAGCAGCCAAGTGGGGAGGACTGAAGCTTTCTTT

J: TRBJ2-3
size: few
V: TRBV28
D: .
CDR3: CASSFEGNTQYF
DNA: TGTGCCAGCAGTTTTGAAGGAAATACGCAGTATTTT

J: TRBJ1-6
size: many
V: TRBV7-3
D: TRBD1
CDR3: CASSSDGQGAGSPLHF
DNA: TGTGCCAGCAGCTCTGACGGACAGGGGGCCGGGTCACCCCTCCACTTT

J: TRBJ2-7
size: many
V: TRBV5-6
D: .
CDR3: CASSLGGYNEQYF
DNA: TGTGCCAGCAGCTTGGGAGGTTACAACGAGCAGTACTTC

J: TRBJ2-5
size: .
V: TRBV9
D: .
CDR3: CASSVGGDGTQLETQYF
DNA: TGTGCCAGCAGCGTAGGGGGAGACGGGACCCAATTAGAGACCCAGTACTTC

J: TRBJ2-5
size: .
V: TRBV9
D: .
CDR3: CASSVGTGAQYF
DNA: TGTGCCAGCAGCGTAGGAACGGGGGCCCAGTACTTC

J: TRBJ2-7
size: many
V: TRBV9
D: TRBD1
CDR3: CASSARQGGLPYEQYF
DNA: TGTGCCAGCAGCGCCCGACAGGGGGGGTTGCCCTACGAGCAGTACTTC

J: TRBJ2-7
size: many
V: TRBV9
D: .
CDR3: CASWGRYFGEQYF
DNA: TGTGCCAGCTGGGGCCGATACTTCGGAGAGCAGTACTTC

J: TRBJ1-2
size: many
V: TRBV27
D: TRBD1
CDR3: CASTGQGDYGYTF
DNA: TGTGCCAGCACCGGGCAGGGGGATTATGGCTACACCTTC

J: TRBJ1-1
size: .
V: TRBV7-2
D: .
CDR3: CASSLARGGNTEAFF
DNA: TGTGCCAGCAGCTTAGCTCGGGGCGGTAACACTGAAGCTTTCTTT

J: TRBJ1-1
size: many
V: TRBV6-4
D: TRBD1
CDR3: CASSEGTARNTEAFF
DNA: TGTGCCAGCAGTGAGGGGACAGCCAGGAACACTGAAGCTTTCTTT

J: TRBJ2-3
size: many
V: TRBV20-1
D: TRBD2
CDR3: CSATLAGATTATDTQYF
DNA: TGCAGTGCTACCCTAGCGGGAGCCACTACAGCCACAGATACGCAGTATTTT

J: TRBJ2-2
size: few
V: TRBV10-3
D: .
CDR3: CAISESGQNTGELFF
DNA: TGTGCCATCAGTGAGTCCGGTCAGAACACCGGGGAGCTGTTTTTT

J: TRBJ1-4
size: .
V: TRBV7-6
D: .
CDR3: CASSFQGGFEKLFF
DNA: TGTGCCAGCAGCTTTCAAGGGGGTTTTGAAAAACTGTTTTTT

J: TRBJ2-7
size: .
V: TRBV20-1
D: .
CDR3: CSASRAEQYF
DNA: TGCAGTGCTTCACGGGCCGAGCAGTACTTC

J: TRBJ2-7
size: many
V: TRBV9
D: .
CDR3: CASSPKVSGYEQYF
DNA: TGTGCCAGCAGCCCCAAGGTCTCGGGCTACGAGCAGTACTTC

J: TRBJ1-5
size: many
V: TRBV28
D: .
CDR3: CASSGGTESNQPQHF
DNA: TGTGCCAGCAGCGGGGGGACGGAGAGCAATCAGCCCCAGCATTTT

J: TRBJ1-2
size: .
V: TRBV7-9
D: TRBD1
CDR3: CASSKGTGGQAGYTF
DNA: TGTGCCAGCAGTAAAGGGACAGGGGGTCAGGCAGGCTACACCTTC

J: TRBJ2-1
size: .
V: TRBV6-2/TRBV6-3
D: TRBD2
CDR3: CASSPGRGGGHDFDEQFF
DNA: TGTGCCAGCAGTCCCGGGAGGGGGGGGGGCCACGATTTCGATGAGCAGTTCTTC

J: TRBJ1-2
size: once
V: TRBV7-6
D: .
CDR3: CASSLGGHYTF
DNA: TGTGCCAGCAGCCTCGGGGGCCACTACACCTTC

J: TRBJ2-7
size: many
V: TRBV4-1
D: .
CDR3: CASSQDGVSSYEQYF
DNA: TGCGCCAGCAGCCAAGACGGGGTAAGCTCCTACGAGCAGTACTTC

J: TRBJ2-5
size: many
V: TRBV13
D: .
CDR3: CASSPLGQETQYF
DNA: TGTGCCAGCAGCCCCCTGGGCCAAGAGACCCAGTACTTC

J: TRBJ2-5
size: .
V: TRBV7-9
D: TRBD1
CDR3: CASSLGTGNQETQYF
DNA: TGTGCCAGCAGCCTCGGGACAGGGAATCAAGAGACCCAGTACTTC

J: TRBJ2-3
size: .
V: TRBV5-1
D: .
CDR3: CASSFTATDTQYF
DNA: TGCGCCAGCAGCTTTACAGCCACAGATACGCAGTATTTT

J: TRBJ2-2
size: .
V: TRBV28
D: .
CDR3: CAGSLSGELFF
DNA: TGTGCCGGCAGTTTATCCGGGGAGCTGTTTTTT

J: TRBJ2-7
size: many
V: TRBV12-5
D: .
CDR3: CASQGSAGEQYF
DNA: TGTGCTAGTCAAGGGAGCGCGGGAGAGCAGTACTTC

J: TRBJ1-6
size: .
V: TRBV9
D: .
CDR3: CASSGSGGGASPLHF
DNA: TGTGCCAGCAGCGGTAGCGGTGGGGGCGCGTCACCCCTCCACTTT

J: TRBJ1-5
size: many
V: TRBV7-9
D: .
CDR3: CASSLAGEVNQPQHF
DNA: TGTGCCAGCAGCTTAGCAGGGGAGGTCAATCAGCCCCAGCATTTT

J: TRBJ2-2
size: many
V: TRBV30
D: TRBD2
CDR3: CAWSDPSGSWELFF
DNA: TGTGCCTGGAGTGATCCTAGCGGGAGTTGGGAGCTGTTTTTT

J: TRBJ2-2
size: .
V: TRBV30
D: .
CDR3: CACQEGPGTGELFF
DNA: TGTGCCTGCCAGGAGGGGCCAGGCACCGGGGAGCTGTTTTTT

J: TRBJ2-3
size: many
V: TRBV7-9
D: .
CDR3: CASSRNRAPSTDTQYF
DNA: TGTGCCAGCAGCCGAAACAGGGCTCCTAGCACAGATACGCAGTATTTT

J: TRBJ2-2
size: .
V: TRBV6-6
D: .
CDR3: CASSPVGGELFF
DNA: TGTGCCAGCAGTCCCGTAGGCGGGGAGCTGTTTTTT

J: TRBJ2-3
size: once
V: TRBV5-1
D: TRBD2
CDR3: CASSHQRGSTDTQYF
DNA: TGCGCCAGCAGCCACCAGCGGGGAAGCACAGATACGCAGTATTTT

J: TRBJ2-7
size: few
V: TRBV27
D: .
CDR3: CASSLSNGEASLEQYF
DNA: TGTGCCAGCAGTTTATCGAACGGCGAGGCCTCCCTCGAGCAGTACTTC

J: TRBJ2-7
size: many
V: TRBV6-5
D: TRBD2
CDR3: CASSYREAGASYEQYF
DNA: TGTGCCAGCAGTTACAGGGAAGCGGGGGCCTCCTACGAGCAGTACTTC

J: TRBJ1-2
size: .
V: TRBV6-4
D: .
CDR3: CASSHDPGGIGYGYTF
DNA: TGCGCCAGCAGCCACGACCCCGGGGGCATAGGCTATGGCTACACCTTC

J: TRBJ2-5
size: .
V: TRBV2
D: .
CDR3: CASSDLGDKHEKLYF
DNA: TGTGCCAGCAGTGATTTGGGGGACAAACATGAGAAACTGTACTTC

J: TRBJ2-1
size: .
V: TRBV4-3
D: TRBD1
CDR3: CASSPGTGGRYYNEQFF
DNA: TGCGCCAGCAGCCCTGGGACAGGGGGCCGCTATTACAATGAGCAGTTCTTC

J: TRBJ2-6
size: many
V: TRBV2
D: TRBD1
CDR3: CASRDIGDRGPAGANVLTF
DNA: TGTGCCAGCAGGGACATCGGGGACAGGGGGCCTGCTGGGGCCAACGTCCTGACTTTC

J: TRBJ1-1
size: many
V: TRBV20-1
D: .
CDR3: CSALEFAGNTEAFF
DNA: TGCAGTGCTCTAGAGTTTGCAGGGAACACTGAAGCTTTCTTT